Presented here are 20 T cell receptor beta chains from one specimen sequenced in a study of cytomegalovirus exposure and HLA in healthy donors. The PCR contained 60 Vbeta and 13 Jbeta primers. The method was immunoSEQ multiplex PCR; TCRdb's version includes in-frame clones alone and lacks a portion of them. Among about 150,000 clones listed, roughly 77% were seen once. Source material: PBMCs. These TCRs come from a human donor in good health.

The rearrangement uses TRBV9 and TRBJ2-7; D unresolved. The germline CDR1 and CDR2 sequences are SGDLS and YYNGEE. The CDR3 sequence is 15 residues long. The V end lost 2 bases, the J end lost 1 base, and 13 bases lay between the germline ends. The CDR3 protein is CASSVSPGDSYEQYF. CDR3 in DNA: TGTGCCAGCAGCGTTTCACCGGGTGATTCCTACGAGCAGTACTTC.

This chain links TRBV11-3 with TRBJ1-2; no reliable D call. Germline V gene sequence: CDR1 SGHNT, CDR2 YENEEA. V lost 5 bases and J 8 bases, leaving 12 bases between the germline ends. CDR3 size: 12 residues. In nucleotides, the CDR3 is TGTGCCAGCAGCGACGCGGGGAGAGGCTACACCTTC. This translates into CASSDAGRGYTF.

This clone was observed a few times. The chain links TRBV28 to TRBJ2-5; 8 positions agree with TRBD2. The germline V gene encodes CDR1 MDHEN and CDR2 SYDVKM. This CDR3 contains 13 residues. Trimming removed 8 bases from V and 7 bases from J; junction bases left unmatched: 9. This chain's CDR3 is CASRDPLAGTQYF. CDR3 nucleotide sequence: TGTGCCAGCCGGGACCCCCTAGCGGGGACCCAGTACTTC. The full variable domain, in which reference TRBV28 and TRBJ2-5 provide the parts outside the CDR3, is DVKVTQSSRYLVKRTGEKVFLECVQDMDHENMFWYRQDPGLGLRLIYFSYDVKMKEKGDIPEGYSVSREKKERFSLILESASTNQTSMYLCASRDPLAGTQYFGPGTRLLVL.

This chain uses TRBV6-1 with TRBJ2-7; tentatively, D is TRBD1 (6 bases). This CDR3 contains 17 residues. V was clipped by 0 bases and J by 2 bases, with 17 bases between them. The germline V gene encodes CDR1 MNHNS and CDR2 SASEGT. CDR3 amino acids: CASSEAPIGTSTYEQYF. The CDR3 region has the DNA TGTGCCAGCAGTGAAGCCCCCATCGGGACATCTACCTACGAGCAGTACTTC.

The chain carries TRBV7-9 and TRBJ1-1; 8 nucleotides match TRBD1. The ends lost 1 base at V and 1 base at J; junction bases unmatched: 5. This CDR3 is built from 16 residues. The V gene's germline CDR1 is SEHNR and CDR2 FQNEAQ (reference sequence). The CDR3 coding sequence is TGTGCCAGCAGCTTAGACGGACAGGGATGGAACACTGAAGCTTTCTTT. Its protein product is CASSLDGQGWNTEAFF.

The rearrangement uses TRBV9 and TRBJ2-2; 7 nucleotides line up with TRBD2. The CDR3 has 16 amino acids. Trimming took 0 bases from V and 7 from J; bases not matched to a gene: 9. The germline V gene has CDR1 SGDLS and CDR2 YYNGEE. CDR3 residues: CASSVASGKGGGELFF. DNA of the CDR3: TGTGCCAGCAGCGTAGCCAGCGGGAAAGGAGGCGGGGAGCTGTTTTTT.

V usage is TRBV10-3 and J usage is TRBJ1-2; D remains unclear. Per the germline V gene, CDR1 is ENHRY and CDR2 is SYGVKD. The CDR3 spans 13 residues. The V gene lost 7 bases and the J gene lost 8 bases, with 17 bases spanning the gap. The CDR3 sequence: CAITNGEGWGYTF. CDR3 in DNA: TGTGCCATCACCAATGGTGAGGGTTGGGGCTACACCTTC.

The rearrangement joins TRBV12-5 to TRBJ2-3, with 12 positions matching TRBD2. Looked up from germline, CDR1 is LGHNT and CDR2 is FRNRAP. V shed 3 bases, J shed 0 bases, and the junction held 1 base outside the gene matches. The CDR3 consists of 16 residues. CDR3 in DNA: TGTGCTAGTGGTTTCGGGACTAGCGGGAGCACAGATACGCAGTATTTT. This codes for CASGFGTSGSTDTQYF.

V is TRBV6-1 and J is TRBJ2-2; a weak D match, TRBD1 (6 bases). Germline assignment: CDR1 MNHNS and CDR2 SASEGT. Trimming took 1 base from V and 7 from J, leaving 13 bases between them. CDR3 length: 15 amino acids. The CDR3 DNA reads as TGTGCCAGCAGTGAAGTACAGGGTTACATCGGGGAGCTGTTTTTT. This sequence encodes CASSEVQGYIGELFF.

The chain employs TRBV19 and TRBJ2-3; TRBD2 aligns across 12 bases. The germline V gene encodes CDR1 LNHDA and CDR2 SQIVND (reference sequence). V shed 7 bases and J 2 bases; nucleotides not matched to a gene: 10. The CDR3 spans 17 residues. CDR3 coding DNA: TGTGCCAGTATGAAAAAAGGACTAGCGGGGTTCACAGATACGCAGTATTTT. Translating it yields CASMKKGLAGFTDTQYF.

This rearrangement joins TRBV19 to TRBJ2-1, with TRBD2 identical over 10 bases. V trimming: 4 bases; J trimming: 3 bases; junction bases outside the gene matches: 9. The CDR3 is 17 residues long. The V gene's germline CDR1 is LNHDA and CDR2 SQIVND (reference sequence). This CDR3 is CASSRGAGLADYNEQFF. In DNA, the CDR3 is TGTGCCAGTAGTAGGGGGGCCGGACTAGCGGACTACAATGAGCAGTTCTTC.

This chain links TRBV11-2 with TRBJ2-1; TRBD2 agrees at 12 bases. This CDR3 region has 15 residues. J gave up 5 bases and V 5 bases, and 4 bases lay outside the gene matches. Per the germline V gene, CDR1 is SGHAT and CDR2 is FQNNGV. The CDR3 loop is CASSVRTSGNNEQFF. For the CDR3, the DNA is TGTGCCAGCAGCGTCCGGACTAGCGGGAACAATGAGCAGTTCTTC.

The rearrangement links TRBV30 to TRBJ1-5, with D tentatively TRBD1 (5 bases). CDR3 size: 13 residues. V dropped 8 bases and J dropped 4 bases, with 15 bases sitting between them. Per germline, CDR1 GTSNPN and CDR2 SVGIG (reference sequence). This chain's CDR3 is CAGATAINQPQHF. Here the CDR3 DNA reads TGTGCCGGAGCGACAGCTATTAATCAGCCCCAGCATTTT.

The rearrangement links TRBV10-3 to TRBJ1-2, with TRBD1 matching 10 bases. This CDR3 is 13 amino acids long. Germline V gene sequence: CDR1 ENHRY, CDR2 SYGVKD. Unmatched junction bases numbered 0, after V lost 2 bases and J lost 6 bases. The CDR3 loop is CAISEGQGDGYTF. The CDR3 DNA sequence: TGTGCCATCAGTGAGGGACAGGGGGATGGCTACACCTTC.

The chain employs TRBV5-1 and TRBJ2-1; 8 nucleotides line up with TRBD1. CDR1 is SGHRS, CDR2 YFSETQ, per germline. The CDR3 extends over 14 amino acids. Trimming removed 5 bases from V and 3 bases from J; junction bases left unmatched: 4. The CDR3 here is CASRGGTGYNEQFF. Written as DNA, the CDR3 is TGCGCCAGCAGAGGAGGGACAGGCTACAATGAGCAGTTCTTC.

The chain joins TRBV19 to TRBJ2-5; perhaps TRBD1 as D (6 bases). Trimming shortened V by 5 bases and J by 2 bases, and 12 bases separated the two germline ends. The germline V gene encodes CDR1 LNHDA and CDR2 SQIVND (reference sequence). The CDR3 contains 14 residues. As DNA, the CDR3 is TGTGCCAGTAGTTTCCCGGGACAACAAGAGACCCAGTACTTC. Translation: CASSFPGQQETQYF.

The rearrangement joins TRBV4-1 to TRBJ2-7; tentatively, D is TRBD1 (7 bases). Germline CDR1 MGHRA, CDR2 YSYEKL. The CDR3 spans 17 residues. V shed 0 bases and J shed 3 bases, with 18 bases lying between them. The CDR3 DNA follows: TGCGCCAGCAGCCAAGATAAGAGGAGGGGGCAAGGCTACGAGCAGTACTTC. It codes for CASSQDKRRGQGYEQYF.

The chain couples TRBV30 to TRBJ2-1; 8 bases match TRBD1. The CDR3 sequence is 16 residues long. The trim removed 5 bases at V and 3 bases at J, leaving 12 bases unmatched. Germline V gene sequence: CDR1 GTSNPN, CDR2 SVGIG (reference sequence). CDR3 in DNA: TGTGCCTGGCGGGGCTTAATACAGGGGGACTACAATGAGCAGTTCTTC. Translated: CAWRGLIQGDYNEQFF.

The chain uses TRBV19 and TRBJ2-7; TRBD2 matches 11 bases. The CDR3 is 16 amino acids. The V gene end was trimmed by 6 bases and the J gene end by 1 base; junction bases not matched to a gene: 8. Germline-derived CDR1 and CDR2 are LNHDA and SQIVND (reference sequence). As DNA, the CDR3 is TGTGCCAGTAGACCGGGGGGACTAGCGGCTTCCTACGAGCAGTACTTC. Its translation: CASRPGGLAASYEQYF.

This chain joins TRBV10-1 and TRBJ2-6; TRBD1 matches at 12 bases. This CDR3 comprises 17 residues. Trimming took 8 bases from V and 4 from J; bases not matched to a gene: 9. Germline V CDR1 and CDR2: WNHNN, SYGVQD (reference sequence). The CDR3 here is CASRSGQGARGANVLTF. The CDR3 region has the DNA TGCGCCAGCCGCTCGGGACAGGGGGCGCGGGGGGCCAACGTCCTGACTTTC.